The rows below give T cell receptor beta chains drawn from one sample of a study of T-cell reconstitution after alpha-beta-depleted transplantation in children. TCRdb ran MiXCR on the PCR reads and lists one entry per CDR3 protein. The sample carries around 370,000 distinct CDR3 sequences, around 15% recorded once. The sequences come from PBMCs, mostly from graft donor cells, collected 360 days after TCRalphabeta/CD19-depleted stem cell transplant. The receptors come from a male patient aged 2-15 years who had a stem cell transplant for acute lymphoblastic leukemia, so the T cells may come from the graft donor. Each CDR3 is given with its conserved first and last residue. D genes are given only for firm matches. Not every row has a clone size; where given, it reads once, few, many or a size class.

>TRBV4-1|.|TRBJ2-7|.
CASSHYLGTQPLQYEQYF
TGCGCCAGCAGCCATTACCTCGGGACCCAACCTCTGCAGTACGAGCAGTACTTC
>TRBV5-8|TRBD1|TRBJ2-4|few
CASSRRQGNAKNIQYF
TGTGCCAGCAGCAGAAGACAGGGGAACGCCAAAAACATTCAGTACTTC
>TRBV7-3|TRBD2|TRBJ2-3|.
CASSLKAGVGTDTQYF
TGTGCCAGCAGCCTAAAAGCGGGAGTGGGCACAGATACGCAGTATTTT
>TRBV12-3/TRBV12-4|TRBD1|TRBJ1-5|.
CASRLTGGRNQPQHF
TGTGCCAGCAGGTTGACAGGGGGGCGGAATCAGCCCCAGCATTTT
>TRBV20-1|TRBD2|TRBJ2-3|few
CSARDGAGGTDTQYF
TGCAGTGCTAGAGATGGGGCGGGAGGTACAGATACGCAGTATTTT
>TRBV27|TRBD2|TRBJ2-1|.
CASTPLAGVYNEQFF
TGTGCCAGCACCCCACTAGCGGGAGTGTACAATGAGCAGTTCTTC
>TRBV12-3/TRBV12-4|TRBD1|TRBJ2-2|.
CASRPGTGRITGELFF
TGTGCCAGCAGACCTGGGACAGGACGGATCACCGGGGAGCTGTTTTTT
>TRBV20-1|.|TRBJ2-2|.
CSAHDGLTGELFF
TGCAGTGCCCACGACGGACTCACCGGGGAGCTGTTTTTT
>TRBV11-2|TRBD2|TRBJ2-5|few
CASSFVKASGSQETQYF
TGTGCCAGCAGCTTTGTTAAGGCTAGCGGGAGCCAAGAGACCCAGTACTTC
>TRBV4-1|TRBD1|TRBJ1-1|.
CASSQEATGGDTEAFF
TGCGCCAGCAGCCAAGAGGCGACAGGGGGGGACACTGAAGCTTTCTTT
>TRBV12-3/TRBV12-4|.|TRBJ1-4|many
CASSLGVFSTGMSKLFF
TGTGCCAGCAGTTTAGGGGTTTTTTCGACGGGTATGAGTAAACTGTTTTTT
>TRBV12-3/TRBV12-4|.|TRBJ2-6|few
CASSPQGGGSGANVLTF
TGTGCCAGCAGCCCCCAGGGAGGTGGCTCTGGGGCCAACGTCCTGACTTTC
>TRBV5-6|TRBD2|TRBJ2-7|few
CASSPTAGGFNEQYF
TGTGCCAGCAGCCCTACGGCGGGAGGGTTCAACGAGCAGTACTTC
>TRBV18|TRBD1|TRBJ2-7|.
CASSSTPGQGAQSYEQYF
TGTGCCAGCTCATCGACGCCGGGACAGGGGGCTCAATCCTACGAGCAGTACTTC
>TRBV6-5|.|TRBJ2-5|few
CASSYSVSRAQETQYF
TGTGCCAGCAGTTACTCGGTGTCCAGGGCCCAAGAGACCCAGTACTTC
>TRBV6-5|.|TRBJ2-7|.
CASSYSSAGSYEQYF
TGTGCCAGCAGTTACTCGAGTGCAGGCTCCTACGAGCAGTACTTC